These T cell receptor beta chains were read from a single sample in a study of glioma-infiltrating T cells after dendritic cell vaccination. Sequenced by immunoSEQ multiplex PCR; TCRdb stores in-frame clones only, minus some. The repertoire consists of approximately 50,000 clones, with approximately 91% occurring once and the leading ten covering roughly 5%. This sample comprised blood, obtained after dendritic cell vaccination. The receptors were gathered from a human donor with glioblastoma. The CDR3 runs from the conserved cysteine through the conserved F or W. D genes are given only for firm matches. Size tells how often a clone was seen (once, few, many) or the class of an expanded clone, and some rows leave it out.

v_call,j_call,d_call,clone_size,cdr3_nt,cdr3_aa
TRBV7-3,TRBJ2-1,-,-,TGTGCCAGCAGCTTAACTCGGGACACCTCCTACAATGAGCAGTTCTTC,CASSLTRDTSYNEQFF
TRBV4-3,TRBJ2-2,TRBD2,once,TGCGCCAGCAGCCAATATCTCCGGCTAGCGGGAGGAATCGGGGAGCTGTTTTTT,CASSQYLRLAGGIGELFF
TRBV6-1,TRBJ1-5,TRBD1,few,TGTGCCAGCAGTGAGACAGGGGGTCTTGGCAATCAGCCCCAGCATTTT,CASSETGGLGNQPQHF
TRBV7-9,TRBJ2-7,-,-,TGTGCCAGCAGCCCCGCCTCCCAGGGGATTAGGTACTACGAGCAGTACTTC,CASSPASQGIRYYEQYF
TRBV19,TRBJ1-1,-,-,TGTGCCAGTAGTCCTACGGTTAACACTGAAGCTTTCTTT,CASSPTVNTEAFF
TRBV2,TRBJ1-6,-,-,TGTGCCAGCAGAAGGACTGGGGCACCCCTCCACTTT,CASRRTGAPLHF
TRBV27,TRBJ2-7,-,-,TGTGCCAGCAGTTTCCCCGGAGGCTACGAGCAGTACTTC,CASSFPGGYEQYF
TRBV5-5,TRBJ1-3,-,-,TGTGCCAGCAGCTTTGGCAGGGGAGATGGAAACACCATATATTTT,CASSFGRGDGNTIYF
TRBV28,TRBJ2-4,TRBD2,-,TGTGCCAGCAGTTTACTTCTAGCGGGACAGAGAAACATTCAGTACTTC,CASSLLLAGQRNIQYF
TRBV7-2,TRBJ2-1,-,-,TGTGCCAGCAGCTTAGATAGTCTAGTCCACAATGAGCAGTTCTTC,CASSLDSLVHNEQFF
TRBV28,TRBJ2-7,TRBD2,-,TGTGCCAGCAGTTTCAGTGCGGGAGGAGGATACGAGCAGTACTTC,CASSFSAGGGYEQYF
TRBV6-5,TRBJ2-1,TRBD2,-,TGTGCCAGCAGTTACGCGGTAGCGGGATTAAATGAGCAGTTCTTC,CASSYAVAGLNEQFF
TRBV9,TRBJ1-1,-,-,TGTGCCAGCAGCACAGGGCCGGGCCCCTGGAGCACTGAAGCTTTCTTT,CASSTGPGPWSTEAFF
TRBV5-6,TRBJ1-2,TRBD1,-,TGTGCCAGCAGGATTACAGGGGTAACTAACTATGGCTACACCTTC,CASRITGVTNYGYTF
TRBV13,TRBJ2-2,-,-,TGTGCCAGCAGCTTGATGGCCCCCGGGGAGCTGTTTTTT,CASSLMAPGELFF
TRBV25-1,TRBJ1-2,-,-,TGTGCCAGCAGTGAAGAGTGGAGCCGCTACACCTTC,CASSEEWSRYTF
TRBV5-1,TRBJ1-2,TRBD1,once,TGCGCCAGCAGCCCTGGACAGGGAGGGTCTCGCTACACCTTC,CASSPGQGGSRYTF
TRBV11-2,TRBJ2-1,-,-,TGTGCCAGCAGCTTAGATCCACCGACACAATATGAGCAGTTCTTC,CASSLDPPTQYEQFF
TRBV5-1,TRBJ2-1,TRBD1,-,TGCGCCAGCAGCCGTACAGGGGGCTACAATGAGCAGTTCTTC,CASSRTGGYNEQFF
TRBV19,TRBJ2-2,-,-,TGTGCCAGTAGTACTAGCGTAACCGGGGAGCTGTTTTTT,CASSTSVTGELFF
TRBV5-1,TRBJ1-1,TRBD1,-,TGCGCCAGCAGCCCGGGACAGTCGAACACTGAAGCTTTCTTT,CASSPGQSNTEAFF
TRBV4-3,TRBJ1-1,-,-,TGCGCCAGCAGCCACGCGGAGGGGGGAGGGGGTGAAGCTTTCTTT,CASSHAEGGGGEAFF
TRBV10-3,TRBJ2-2,TRBD2,-,TGTGCCATCAAGAACATGGGACTAGCGCAACCTTACACCGGGGAGCTGTTTTTT,CAIKNMGLAQPYTGELFF
TRBV5-1,TRBJ2-1,TRBD2,-,TGCGCCAGCAGCTTGACAACTAGCGGGAGGGATTTAAATGAGCAGTTCTTC,CASSLTTSGRDLNEQFF
TRBV19,TRBJ2-3,TRBD2,medium-sized,TGTGCCAGTAGTATGACCCCCAGACTAGCAGCGGGCACAGATACGCAGTATTTT,CASSMTPRLAAGTDTQYF
TRBV7-3,TRBJ2-7,TRBD2,-,TGTGCCAGCAGCCCGGGACTAGCGGGCTCCGAGCAGTACTTC,CASSPGLAGSEQYF
TRBV27,TRBJ1-2,-,-,TGTGCCAGCAGTTTGAACAGTAACTATGGCTACACCTTC,CASSLNSNYGYTF
TRBV18,TRBJ2-1,TRBD1,once,TGTGCCAGCTCACCCGCGACAGGGCCCAATGAGCAGTTCTTC,CASSPATGPNEQFF
TRBV4-1,TRBJ2-7,-,-,TGCGCCAGCAGCCAAGAGTCCTTTTCCTACGAGCAGTACTTC,CASSQESFSYEQYF
TRBV5-1,TRBJ2-3,TRBD2,-,TGCGCCAGCAGACCGGTGACTAGCGGGAGGGGGGGGCTCACAGATACGCAGTATTTT,CASRPVTSGRGGLTDTQYF
TRBV27,TRBJ1-1,-,-,TGTGCCAGCAGTTTCCGAACACAGAACACTGAAGCTTTCTTT,CASSFRTQNTEAFF
TRBV10-3,TRBJ1-2,TRBD1,once,TGTGCCACAGGGACAGCTGATATGAATGGCTACACCTTC,CATGTADMNGYTF
TRBV6-1,TRBJ1-1,TRBD1,-,TGTGCCAGCAGGATCAACCGACAGGGAAACACTGAAGCTTTCTTT,CASRINRQGNTEAFF
TRBV28,TRBJ2-7,TRBD1,once,TGTGCCAGCAGTTTAACCCAGACAGGGACCTACGAGCAGTACTTC,CASSLTQTGTYEQYF
TRBV19,TRBJ2-1,TRBD2,few,TGTGCCAGTAGTATGACTAGCGGCTCCTACAATGAGCAGTTCTTC,CASSMTSGSYNEQFF
TRBV10-3,TRBJ2-2,TRBD2,-,TGTGCCATCAGTGAGATCGGCGGGAGCGGGGAGCTGTTTTTT,CAISEIGGSGELFF
TRBV2,TRBJ1-2,TRBD1,-,TGTGCCAGCAGTTTTACAGGGGCGGATGGCTACACCTTC,CASSFTGADGYTF
TRBV28,TRBJ1-2,TRBD1,-,TGTGCCAGCAGGACCGCCGGGACAGTATATGGCTACACCTTC,CASRTAGTVYGYTF
TRBV7-2,TRBJ1-5,-,-,TGTGCCAGCAGCTTAGCGGGGGACTCCAATCAGCCCCAGCATTTT,CASSLAGDSNQPQHF
TRBV6-4,TRBJ2-1,TRBD2,-,TGTGCCATCCTGGGACTAGCGGGTGTCGATGAGCAGTTCTTC,CAILGLAGVDEQFF
TRBV4-3,TRBJ1-3,-,-,TGCGCCAGCAGCCAAGAATACCACAGCTCTGGAAACACCATATATTTT,CASSQEYHSSGNTIYF
TRBV4-3,TRBJ2-1,-,-,TGCGCCAGCAGCCAAGACAGGAACGTGGCCTATGGTGAGCAGTTCTTC,CASSQDRNVAYGEQFF
TRBV5-1,TRBJ2-5,TRBD2,-,TGCGCCAGCAGCAGCGGGACTAGCGGGACCTGGGAGACCCAGTACTTC,CASSSGTSGTWETQYF
TRBV15,TRBJ2-7,TRBD2,-,TGTGCCACCAGCAGACCATCTAGCGGGACCTACGAGCAGTACTTC,CATSRPSSGTYEQYF
TRBV10-3,TRBJ1-5,TRBD1,-,TGTGCCACCCAGGGGTCAGGGGGTCGTAGCAATCAGCCCCAGCATTTT,CATQGSGGRSNQPQHF